This T cell receptor beta chain is from a study of neurological immune-mediated disorders. The CDR3 contains 14 residues. V was shortened by 5 bases and J by 3 bases, with 11 bases between the two germline ends. The germline CDR1 and CDR2 sequences are ENHRY and SYGVKD. The cDNA was produced through 5'RACE with 10-nucleotide random UMIs. TCRdb ran MiXCR on the 5' RACE reads and lists one entry per CDR3 protein. The sample records more than 35,000 distinct CDR3 sequences, roughly 6.3% being singletons. This clonotype was detected many times. The sorted libraries were prepared using some 1 million CD4+ or CD8+ T cells that had themselves been sorted.

Source material: CD4+ T cells from blood. This TCR derives from a woman between 40 and 55 years old in good health. The V gene is TRBV10-3, the J gene TRBJ1-5; D unresolved. The DNA for the CDR3 is TGTGCCATCAGTAGAGGCGACCCCAATCAGCCCCAGCATTTT. Translated: CAISRGDPNQPQHF.